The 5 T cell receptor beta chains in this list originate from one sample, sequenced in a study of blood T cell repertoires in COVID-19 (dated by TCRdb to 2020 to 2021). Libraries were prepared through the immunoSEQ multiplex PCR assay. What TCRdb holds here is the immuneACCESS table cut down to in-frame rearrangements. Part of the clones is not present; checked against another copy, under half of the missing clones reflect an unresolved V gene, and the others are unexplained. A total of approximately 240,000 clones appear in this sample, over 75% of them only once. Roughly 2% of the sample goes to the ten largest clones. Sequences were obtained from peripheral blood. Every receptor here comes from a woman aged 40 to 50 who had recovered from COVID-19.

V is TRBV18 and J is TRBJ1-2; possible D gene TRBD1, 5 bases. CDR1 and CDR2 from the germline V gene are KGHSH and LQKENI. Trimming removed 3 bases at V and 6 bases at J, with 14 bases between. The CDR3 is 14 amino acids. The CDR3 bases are TGTGCCAGCTCACCGGTCAGGGAAGGACATGGCTACACCTTC. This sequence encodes CASSPVREGHGYTF.

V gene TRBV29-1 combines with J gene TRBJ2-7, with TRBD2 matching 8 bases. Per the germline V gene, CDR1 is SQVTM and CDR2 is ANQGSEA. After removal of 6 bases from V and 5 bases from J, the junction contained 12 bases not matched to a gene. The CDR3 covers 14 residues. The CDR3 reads CSVAAGGRSDEQYF. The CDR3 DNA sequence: TGCAGCGTGGCGGCGGGGGGAAGGTCAGACGAGCAGTACTTC.

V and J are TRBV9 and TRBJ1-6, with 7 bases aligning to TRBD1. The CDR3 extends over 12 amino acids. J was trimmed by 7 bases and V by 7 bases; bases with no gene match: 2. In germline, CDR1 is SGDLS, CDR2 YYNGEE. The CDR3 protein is CASGTENSPLHF. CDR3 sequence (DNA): TGTGCCAGCGGGACAGAAAATTCACCCCTCCACTTT.

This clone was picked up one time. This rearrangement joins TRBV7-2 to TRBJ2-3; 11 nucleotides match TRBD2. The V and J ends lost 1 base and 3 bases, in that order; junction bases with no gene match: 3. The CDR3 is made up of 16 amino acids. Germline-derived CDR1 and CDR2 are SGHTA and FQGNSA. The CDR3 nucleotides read TGTGCCAGCAGCTTAGTTAGCGGGAGGGAAACAGATACGCAGTATTTT. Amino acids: CASSLVSGRETDTQYF. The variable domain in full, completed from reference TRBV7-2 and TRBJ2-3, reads GAGVSQSPSNKVTEKGKDVELRCDPISGHTALYWYRQSLGQGLEFLIYFQGNSAPDKSGLPSDRFSAERTGGSVSTLTIQRTQQEDSAVYLCASSLVSGRETDTQYFGPGTRLTVL.

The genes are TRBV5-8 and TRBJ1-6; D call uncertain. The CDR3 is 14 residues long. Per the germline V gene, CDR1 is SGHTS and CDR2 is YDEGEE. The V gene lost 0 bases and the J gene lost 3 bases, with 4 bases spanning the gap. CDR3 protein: CASSLEHYNSPLHF. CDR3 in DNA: TGTGCCAGCAGCTTGGAGCACTATAATTCACCCCTCCACTTT.